These 2 T cell receptor beta chains came from one sample sequenced in a study of cytomegalovirus exposure and HLA in healthy donors. It was with 60 Vbeta and 13 Jbeta primers that the PCR ran. Some clones are missing from TCRdb's copy, which holds only in-frame ones; the method was immunoSEQ multiplex PCR. The table lists roughly 81,000 clones, around 77% of them singletons. The material sequenced was PBMCs. These receptors were taken from a boy aged 5-17 years in good health and CMV-seronegative.

This clone appeared a single time. J is TRBJ1-1 and V is TRBV9; D is unclear. CDR1 SGDLS and CDR2 YYNGEE come from the germline V gene. Trimming removed 1 base from V and 4 bases from J, with 11 bases in between. This CDR3 is 14 amino acids long. Here the CDR3 reads CASSVMEGPTEAFF. The CDR3 DNA sequence: TGTGCCAGCAGCGTAATGGAGGGCCCCACTGAAGCTTTCTTT. Combining the CDR3 with reference TRBV9 and TRBJ1-1 gives the whole variable domain DSGVTQTPKHLITATGQRVTLRCSPRSGDLSVYWYQQSLDQGLQFLIQYYNGEERAKGNILERFSAQQFPDLHSELNLSSLELGDSALYFCASSVMEGPTEAFFGQGTRLTVV.

The chain has TRBV4-3 and TRBJ2-1; D may be TRBD1 (5 bases). V was trimmed by 4 bases and J by 0 bases, leaving 13 bases between them. From germline, CDR1 is LGHNA and CDR2 YSLEER. The CDR3 covers 16 residues. The CDR3 loop reads CASSPIKGLSYNEQFF. CDR3 DNA: TGCGCCAGCAGCCCCATAAAGGGGCTCTCCTACAATGAGCAGTTCTTC.